The sequence of this T cell receptor beta chain was determined in a study of cytomegalovirus exposure and HLA in healthy donors. 60 Vbeta and 13 Jbeta primers were used in PCR. The protocol was immunoSEQ multiplex PCR, while the TCRdb copy is restricted to in-frame clones and leaves out a portion. The sample is made up of fewer than 85,000 clones, and the top ten hold roughly 5.1% of it. Trimming took 5 bases from V and 5 from J, leaving 18 bases between them. This CDR3 is built from 15 residues. CDR1 is SGHTA and CDR2 is FQGTGA in the germline V gene. Input material: PBMCs. This sequence originates from a man aged 25 to 40 in good health and CMV-seronegative. This chain connects TRBV7-3 to TRBJ1-2, with a possible D match to TRBD1 (5 bases). The CDR3, as DNA: TGTGCCAGCAGCCTACGTAGTTCGGGGGGTTATGGCTACACCTTC. Translated: CASSLRSSGGYGYTF.